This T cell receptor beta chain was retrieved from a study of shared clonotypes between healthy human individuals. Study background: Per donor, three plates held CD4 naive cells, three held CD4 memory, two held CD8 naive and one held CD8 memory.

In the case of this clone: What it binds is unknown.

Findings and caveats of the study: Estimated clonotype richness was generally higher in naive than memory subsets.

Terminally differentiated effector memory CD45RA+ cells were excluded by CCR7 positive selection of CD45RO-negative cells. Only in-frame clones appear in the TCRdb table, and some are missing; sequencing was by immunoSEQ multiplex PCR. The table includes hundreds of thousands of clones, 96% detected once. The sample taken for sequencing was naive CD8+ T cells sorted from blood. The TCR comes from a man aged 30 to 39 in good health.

DNA of the CDR3: TGTGCCAGCAAGGACTCAGGGGCCACTGAAGCTTTCTTT. Protein product: CASKDSGATEAFF. The rearrangement uses TRBV6-4 and TRBJ1-1, with a tentative D call TRBD1 (6 bases). This CDR3 has 13 residues. In germline, CDR1 is MRHNA, CDR2 SNTAGT. V was shortened by 7 bases and J by 4 bases, with 13 bases between the two germline ends.